The clone carrying this T cell receptor (beta chain) was recorded many times. Its antigen is not known. The entry originates in a study of CD8 T cells in ankylosing spondylitis. Germline values: CDR1 MGHDK, CDR2 SYGVNS. With V trimmed by 0 bases and J by 0 bases, 11 bases remained unmatched. The CDR3 consists of 20 residues. Whole-study results and caveats: What appeared characteristic of ankylosing spondylitis blood was a TCR beta motif of eight highly homologous variants.

Molecular-barcoded quantitative 5'-RACE produced these TCR beta libraries. TCRdb ran MiXCR on the 5' RACE reads and lists one entry per CDR3 protein. The table records roughly 230,000 distinct CDR3 sequences, under 8.5% of them present only once. Material for sequencing was blood, either unsorted or a sorted T cell fraction (not recorded which). The sequence was collected from a female donor with ankylosing spondylitis or in good health (not recorded which). The J gene is TRBJ2-1, the V gene TRBV25-1; 10 bases agree with TRBD2. The CDR3 region has the DNA TGTGCCAGCAGTGAATATTTTGCTGGACTAGCGGACCTCTCCTACAATGAGCAGTTCTTC. Its protein product is CASSEYFAGLADLSYNEQFF.